This is a list of T cell receptor beta chains from one sample in a study of beta chain features in type 1 diabetes. Produced via immunoSEQ multiplex PCR; TCRdb's table is partial and in-frame only. The table records 350,000 to 450,000 clones, approximately 12% of them present only once. The sample taken for sequencing was naive CD4+ T cells from blood. All receptors derive from a woman between 18 and 30 years old with type 1 diabetes. CDR3s include the opening cysteine and the closing phenylalanine or tryptophan. The order of the fields is clone size, D gene, J gene, V gene, CDR3 DNA, CDR3 protein. A D gene is named only where the DNA matches it firmly. Clone size is not always given. Where it is, it says once, few, many or a class for expanded clones.

>.|.|TRBJ2-7|TRBV25-1
TGTGCCAGCAGATCGGTGGGGCAGAGAACCTACGAGCAGTACTTC
CASRSVGQRTYEQYF
>.|.|TRBJ2-3|TRBV7-6
TGTGCCAGCAGCTTGGGGCGGGGAGGAGATACGCAGTATTTT
CASSLGRGGDTQYF
>few|.|TRBJ2-7|TRBV29-1
TGCAGCGTTTCACGGGACTCCTACGAGCAGTACTTC
CSVSRDSYEQYF
>.|TRBD1|TRBJ1-1|TRBV7-9
TGTGCCAGCGGTGGGACAGGGGTTTTCACTGAAGCTTTCTTT
CASGGTGVFTEAFF
>.|.|TRBJ1-4|TRBV14
TGTGCCAGCAGCCAAGTACGGACTGATGAAAAACTGTTTTTT
CASSQVRTDEKLFF
>few|TRBD2|TRBJ2-7|TRBV5-4
TGTGCCAGCAGCTTCCTAGCGGGAAATTTCTACGAGCAGTACTTC
CASSFLAGNFYEQYF
>once|.|TRBJ2-1|TRBV11-2
TGTGCCAGCAGCGCCCGAGACCCGGGACTTTACAATGAGCAGTTCTTC
CASSARDPGLYNEQFF
>few|.|TRBJ1-2|TRBV29-1
TGCAGCTTCCGGACAGACTATGGCTACACCTTC
CSFRTDYGYTF
>.|.|TRBJ2-1|TRBV7-8
TGTGCCAGCAGCTTAAGTAGCGGATCCTACAATGAGCAGTTCTTC
CASSLSSGSYNEQFF
>.|.|TRBJ1-2|TRBV5-4
TGTGCCAGCAGCGTCTCAGGGAGGAACTATGGCTACACCTTC
CASSVSGRNYGYTF
>.|TRBD1|TRBJ2-7|TRBV4-3
TGCGCCAGCAGCCAAGGGGACAGGTCCGAGCAGTACTTC
CASSQGDRSEQYF
>.|TRBD1|TRBJ2-1|TRBV10-3
TGTGCCATGAGGGGGACAGTAGCCTCCAATGAGCAGTTCTTC
CAMRGTVASNEQFF
>few|.|TRBJ1-5|TRBV4-1
TGCGCCAGCAGCCAAGAAGGAGGCGGGAGGGTGGGCAATCAGCCCCAGCATTTT
CASSQEGGGRVGNQPQHF
>few|TRBD2|TRBJ2-1|TRBV7-9
TGTGCCAGCAGCCAGCAAAATAGCGGGAGCTTGGAGTTCTTC
CASSQQNSGSLEFF
>.|.|TRBJ2-5|TRBV5-4
TGTGCCAGCAGCCGGAGGGAGGAGACCCAGTACTTC
CASSRREETQYF
>few|.|TRBJ2-3|TRBV5-6
TGTGCCAGCAGCCCGTTGGCCGGCGGCGGTACGCAGTATTTT
CASSPLAGGGTQYF
>.|.|TRBJ1-2|TRBV20-1
TGCAGTGCTAGCTCCACCGGGGGCTACACCTTC
CSASSTGGYTF
>.|.|TRBJ1-5|TRBV6-5
TGTGCCAGCAGCAGAACAGGGAAGGATCAGCCCCAGCATTTT
CASSRTGKDQPQHF
>.|TRBD1|TRBJ1-2|TRBV7-2
TGTGCCAGCAGCGTGGACAGGGATACCTATGGCTACACCTTC
CASSVDRDTYGYTF
>.|TRBD2|TRBJ2-1|TRBV5-1
TGCGCCAGCAGTACCGGGACTAGCGGGATGAATGAGCAGTTCTTC
CASSTGTSGMNEQFF
>.|.|TRBJ2-2|TRBV2
TGTGCCAGCAGCCCATCCGGGGAGCTGTTTTTT
CASSPSGELFF
>.|TRBD2|TRBJ2-1|TRBV14
TGTGCCAGCAGCCAAGGACTAGCGGGAGTTCGGGGTGAGCAGTTCTTC
CASSQGLAGVRGEQFF